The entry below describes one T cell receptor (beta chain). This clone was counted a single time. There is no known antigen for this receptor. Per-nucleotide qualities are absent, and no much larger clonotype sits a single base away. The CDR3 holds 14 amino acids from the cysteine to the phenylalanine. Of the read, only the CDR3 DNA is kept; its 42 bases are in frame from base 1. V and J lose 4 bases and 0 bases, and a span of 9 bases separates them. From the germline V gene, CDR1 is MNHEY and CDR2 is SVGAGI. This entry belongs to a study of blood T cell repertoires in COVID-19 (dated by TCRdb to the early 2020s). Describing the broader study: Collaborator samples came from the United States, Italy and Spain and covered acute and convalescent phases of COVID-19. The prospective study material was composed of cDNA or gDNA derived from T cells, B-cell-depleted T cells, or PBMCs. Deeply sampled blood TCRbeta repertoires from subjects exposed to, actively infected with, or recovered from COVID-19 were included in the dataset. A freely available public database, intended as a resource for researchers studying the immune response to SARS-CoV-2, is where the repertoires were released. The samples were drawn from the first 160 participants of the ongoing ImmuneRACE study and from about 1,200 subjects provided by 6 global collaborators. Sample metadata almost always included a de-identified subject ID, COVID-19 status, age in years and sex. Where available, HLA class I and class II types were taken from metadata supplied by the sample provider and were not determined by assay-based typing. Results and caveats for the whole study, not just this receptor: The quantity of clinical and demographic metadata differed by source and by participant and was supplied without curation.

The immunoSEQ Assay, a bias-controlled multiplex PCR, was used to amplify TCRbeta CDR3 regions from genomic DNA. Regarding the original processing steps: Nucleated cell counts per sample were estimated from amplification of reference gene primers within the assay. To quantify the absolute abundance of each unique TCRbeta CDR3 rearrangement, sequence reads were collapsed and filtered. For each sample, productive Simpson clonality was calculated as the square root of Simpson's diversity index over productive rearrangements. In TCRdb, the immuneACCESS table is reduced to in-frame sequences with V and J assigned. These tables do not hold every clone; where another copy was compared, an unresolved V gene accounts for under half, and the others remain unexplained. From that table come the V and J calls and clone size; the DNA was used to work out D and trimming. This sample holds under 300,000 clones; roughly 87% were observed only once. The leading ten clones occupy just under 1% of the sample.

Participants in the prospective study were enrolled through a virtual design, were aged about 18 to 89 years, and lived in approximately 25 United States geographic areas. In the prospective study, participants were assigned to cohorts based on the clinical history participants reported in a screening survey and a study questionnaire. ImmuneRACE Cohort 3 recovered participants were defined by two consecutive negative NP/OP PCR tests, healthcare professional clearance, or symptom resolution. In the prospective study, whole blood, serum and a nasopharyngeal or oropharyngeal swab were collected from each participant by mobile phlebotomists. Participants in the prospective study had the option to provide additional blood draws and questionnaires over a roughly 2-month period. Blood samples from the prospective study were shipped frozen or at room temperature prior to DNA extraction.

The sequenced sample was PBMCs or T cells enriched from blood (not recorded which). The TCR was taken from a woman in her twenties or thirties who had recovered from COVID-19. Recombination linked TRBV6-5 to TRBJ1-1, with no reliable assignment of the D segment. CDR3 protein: CASSSRLLNTEAFF. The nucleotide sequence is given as TGTGCCAGCAGTTCCCGACTGTTGAACACTGAAGCTTTCTTT.